What follows are 20 T cell receptor beta chains derived from one specimen sequenced in a study of shared clonotypes between healthy human individuals. Using immunoSEQ multiplex PCR, the repertoire was profiled, and TCRdb retains in-frame clones only, with some absent. The sample lists 2.3 million or so clones, more than 80% seen once, with about 0.39% in the top ten. Specimen: naive CD4+ T cells from PBMCs. Subset reported: CD45RA+ positively selected. The receptors originated from a man between 18 and 35 years old in good health. Some clones in this sample may be carry-over from other donors' samples.

The chain uses TRBV4-1 and TRBJ2-1; 9 positions agree with TRBD2. V was pared by 0 bases and J by 8 bases, with 17 bases of the junction left unmatched. Germline CDR1 MGHRA, CDR2 YSYEKL. The CDR3 runs 19 residues. DNA of the CDR3: TGCGCCAGCAGCCAAGATTTCCTAGGCGGGAGGGCCTCGAGCGATGAGCAGTTCTTC. Its translation: CASSQDFLGGRASSDEQFF.

The chain carries TRBV6-1 and TRBJ1-4; the D gene is possibly TRBD1 (5 bases). Trimming left V 3 bases short and J 7 bases short, with 9 bases between. The CDR3 spans 13 residues. CDR1 MNHNS and CDR2 SASEGT come from the germline V gene. The DNA for the CDR3 is TGTGCCAGCAGTGATTCCAGGGTTGAAAAACTGTTTTTT. This translates into CASSDSRVEKLFF.

Remarks on this clone: The sample holds other DNA sequences that translate to the same CDR3. The chain recombines TRBV7-9 with TRBJ1-5; D ambiguous. The CDR3 length is 13 residues. Germline V gives CDR1 SEHNR, CDR2 FQNEAQ (reference sequence). V lost 2 bases, J lost 2 bases, and 4 bases lay in between. The chain's CDR3 is CASSLRGNQPQHF. CDR3 coding DNA: TGTGCCAGCAGCTTAAGGGGCAATCAGCCCCAGCATTTT.

The chain couples TRBV28 to TRBJ2-1; perhaps TRBD1 as D (6 bases). This CDR3 comprises 17 residues. V was shortened by 2 bases and J by 4 bases, with 18 bases between the two germline ends. CDR1 is MDHEN and CDR2 is SYDVKM in the germline V gene. The CDR3 region has the DNA TGTGCCAGCAGTTTAGAATTAGGAGGACAGTCATACAATGAGCAGTTCTTC. Translated, it gives CASSLELGGQSYNEQFF.

The chain carries TRBV7-3 and TRBJ1-5; 7 bases match TRBD1. Germline trimming cut 5 bases from V and 4 bases from J; bases unmatched to any gene: 2. The length of the CDR3 is 13 residues. Per the germline V gene, CDR1 is SGHTA and CDR2 is FQGTGA. CDR3 sequence: CASSVQGNQPQHF. Written as DNA, the CDR3 is TGTGCCAGCAGCGTACAGGGGAATCAGCCCCAGCATTTT. Full variable domain (remainder filled in from reference TRBV7-3 and TRBJ1-5): GAGVSQTPSNKVTEKGKYVELRCDPISGHTALYWYRQSLGQGPEFLIYFQGTGAADDSGLPNDRFFAVRPEGSVSTLKIQRTERGDSAVYLCASSVQGNQPQHFGDGTRLSIL.

CDR3 sequence (DNA): TGTGCCAGCAGTATACAGGGGACGGTGGGGGGCGAGCAGTACTTC. Its protein product is CASSIQGTVGGEQYF. V usage is TRBV27 and J usage is TRBJ2-7, with a weak D call TRBD1 (7 bases). Germline V gene sequence: CDR1 MNHEY, CDR2 SMNVEV (reference sequence). CDR3 size: 15 residues. Trimming stripped 5 bases from V and 6 bases from J, with 20 bases between.

The chain recombines TRBV29-1 with TRBJ2-5, with 8 bases lining up with TRBD2. Germline values: CDR1 SQVTM, CDR2 ANQGSEA. The V and J ends lost 7 bases and 1 base, in that order; junction bases with no gene match: 8. This CDR3 spans 14 amino acids. DNA for the CDR3: TGCAGCGACTTAGCGGGGCTGCTCCAAGAGACCCAGTACTTC. It is translated as CSDLAGLLQETQYF.

The rearrangement links TRBV6-4 to TRBJ2-5, with TRBD2 identical over 8 bases. CDR3 length equals 16 residues. Trimming removed 8 bases from V and 4 bases from J; junction bases left unmatched: 15. The germline V gene encodes CDR1 MRHNA and CDR2 SNTAGT. The CDR3 bases are TGTGCCAGCCCCTCCGGACTAGCCGAGGGCCCAGAGACCCAGTACTTC. It specifies CASPSGLAEGPETQYF.

The chain carries TRBV14 and TRBJ2-3, with a tentative D call TRBD1 (5 bases). The CDR3 is made up of 16 amino acids. In germline, CDR1 is SGHDN, CDR2 FVKESK. V gave up 2 bases and J gave up 3 bases, with 15 bases separating them. The CDR3 nucleotides are TGTGCCAGCAGCCAACTGGTGGCAGGGCGGACAGATACGCAGTATTTT. Translation gives CASSQLVAGRTDTQYF.

The CDR3 loop reads CASTLERGAGYTF. In DNA, the CDR3 is TGTGCCAGCACCTTGGAGAGGGGTGCGGGCTACACCTTC. The chain carries TRBV28 and TRBJ1-2; maybe TRBD1 (5 bases). Looked up from germline, CDR1 is MDHEN and CDR2 is SYDVKM. V dropped 7 bases and J dropped 8 bases, with 17 bases sitting between them. The CDR3 loop spans 13 amino acids.

V usage is TRBV10-3 and J usage is TRBJ2-3; 9 bases line up with TRBD2. Trimming at V came to 3 bases and at J to 3 bases, leaving 13 bases not matched to a gene. The CDR3 runs 18 residues. Germline V gene lookup returns CDR1 ENHRY and CDR2 SYGVKD. The DNA of the CDR3 is TGTGCCATCAGTGACCCGGGGGGCGGGAGGGCCATTACAGATACGCAGTATTTT. This gives the protein CAISDPGGGRAITDTQYF.

The J gene is TRBJ2-1, the V gene TRBV11-2; 10 bases agree with TRBD2. The CDR3 spans 17 residues. CDR1 is SGHAT, CDR2 FQNNGV, per germline. The J segment lost 9 bases and the V segment lost 0 bases, leaving 11 bases of the junction unmatched. As DNA, the CDR3 is TGTGCCAGCAGCTTAGATCTAGCGGGAGTTCGAGTGCCTGAGCAGTTCTTC. As protein: CASSLDLAGVRVPEQFF.

This chain uses TRBV27 with TRBJ2-7; TRBD2 matches 7 bases. Germline lookup yields CDR1 MNHEY and CDR2 SMNVEV (reference sequence). This CDR3 spans 15 amino acids. The trim removed 4 bases at V and 7 bases at J, leaving 13 bases unmatched. The CDR3 nucleotides are TGTGCCAGCAGTTCCCCCGGGGCGGGAGAGAGGGAGCAGTACTTC. Translated: CASSSPGAGEREQYF.

The gene calls are TRBV7-9 and TRBJ1-2; the D is unclear. CDR1 and CDR2 (germline): SEHNR, FQNEAQ (reference sequence). V dropped 7 bases and J dropped 8 bases, with 20 bases sitting between them. The CDR3 is 14 residues long. The CDR3 DNA reads as TGTGCCAGCACCCCACCGGACGGCCTGGGGGGCTACACCTTC. It yields the protein CASTPPDGLGGYTF.

The gene calls are TRBV14 and TRBJ2-7; the match to TRBD2 covers 13 bases. Looked up from germline, CDR1 is SGHDN and CDR2 is FVKESK. The V gene end was trimmed by 1 base and the J gene end by 0 bases; junction bases not matched to a gene: 3. CDR3 length: 17 amino acids. Here the CDR3 DNA reads TGTGCCAGCAGCCAAGTACGGACTAGCGGGAGCTCCTACGAGCAGTACTTC. Encoded protein: CASSQVRTSGSSYEQYF.

This chain links TRBV19 with TRBJ1-1; possible D gene TRBD1, 5 bases. Looked up from germline, CDR1 is LNHDA and CDR2 is SQIVND (reference sequence). Trimming stripped 2 bases from V and 4 bases from J, with 14 bases between. The CDR3 has 15 residues. The CDR3 region is CASSILDTLGTEAFF. CDR3 coding DNA: TGTGCCAGTAGTATACTGGACACGCTAGGCACTGAAGCTTTCTTT.

The gene calls are TRBV6-1 and TRBJ2-5; perhaps TRBD2 as D (6 bases). V gave up 3 bases and J gave up 8 bases, with 10 bases separating them. The CDR3 contains 12 residues. Germline CDR1 is MNHNS and CDR2 is SASEGT. CDR3 sequence (DNA): TGTGCCAGCAGTGACCTCACTAGCACCCAGTACTTC. This encodes CASSDLTSTQYF.

This rearrangement joins TRBV5-8 to TRBJ2-7; the match to TRBD2 covers 9 bases. V lost 3 bases, J lost 3 bases, and 7 bases stayed unmatched. Germline CDR1 reads SGHTS; CDR2 reads YDEGEE. The CDR3 has 15 amino acids. Here the CDR3 reads CASSSQGGRDYEQYF. DNA of the CDR3: TGTGCCAGCAGCTCCCAGGGCGGGAGGGACTACGAGCAGTACTTC.

The rearrangement links TRBV29-1 to TRBJ2-3; 12 bases line up with TRBD2. J lost 4 bases, V lost 7 bases, and 9 bases had no gene match. The CDR3 contains 15 residues. Germline V gene data show CDR1 as SQVTM and CDR2 as ANQGSEA. The CDR3, as DNA: TGCAGCGCACCGCGACTAGCGGGAGCGCCAGATACGCAGTATTTT. As protein: CSAPRLAGAPDTQYF.

The chain combines TRBV28 with TRBJ2-7; D not certain. The germline gives CDR1 MDHEN, CDR2 SYDVKM. The CDR3 contains 11 residues. The CDR3: CDCGRSYEQYF. CDR3 sequence (DNA): TGTGACTGCGGACGATCCTACGAGCAGTACTTC. Filled out from reference TRBV28 and TRBJ2-7, the complete variable domain reads DVKVTQSSRYLVKRTGEKVFLECVQDMDHENMFWYRQDPGLGLRLIYFSYDVKMKEKGDIPEGYSVSREKKERFSLILESASTNQTSMYLCDCGRSYEQYFGPGTRLTVT.